The text below deals with one TCR beta chain. The antigen is unknown. A junction boundary mismatches the germline segment, possibly from a read error. The CDR3 contains 15 residues. Germline values: CDR1 SGHRS, CDR2 YFSETQ. The sorted Tregs were CD4+CD25+CD127-/low cells. General study points: Tumor Tregs overlapped most with tumor, then blood, naive CD4+ cells.

Semi-nested PCR with Nested Universal Primer A followed constant-region reverse priming of full-length variable regions. One entry per CDR3 protein, called by TCRdb with MiXCR from the 5' RACE reads. The sample includes over 45,000 distinct CDR3 sequences, less than 30% seen only once; the top ten take roughly 2.2%. Sequencing was done on a sample of tumor-infiltrating Tregs sorted from the breast tumor. The origin of this receptor is a female donor with breast cancer. This sequence joins TRBV5-1 and TRBJ2-3; D is perhaps TRBD2 (5 bases). The CDR3 loop reads CAGSVDGSNTDTQYF. For the CDR3, the DNA is TGCGCCGGCAGCGTGGATGGGAGTAACACAGATACGCAGTATTTT.